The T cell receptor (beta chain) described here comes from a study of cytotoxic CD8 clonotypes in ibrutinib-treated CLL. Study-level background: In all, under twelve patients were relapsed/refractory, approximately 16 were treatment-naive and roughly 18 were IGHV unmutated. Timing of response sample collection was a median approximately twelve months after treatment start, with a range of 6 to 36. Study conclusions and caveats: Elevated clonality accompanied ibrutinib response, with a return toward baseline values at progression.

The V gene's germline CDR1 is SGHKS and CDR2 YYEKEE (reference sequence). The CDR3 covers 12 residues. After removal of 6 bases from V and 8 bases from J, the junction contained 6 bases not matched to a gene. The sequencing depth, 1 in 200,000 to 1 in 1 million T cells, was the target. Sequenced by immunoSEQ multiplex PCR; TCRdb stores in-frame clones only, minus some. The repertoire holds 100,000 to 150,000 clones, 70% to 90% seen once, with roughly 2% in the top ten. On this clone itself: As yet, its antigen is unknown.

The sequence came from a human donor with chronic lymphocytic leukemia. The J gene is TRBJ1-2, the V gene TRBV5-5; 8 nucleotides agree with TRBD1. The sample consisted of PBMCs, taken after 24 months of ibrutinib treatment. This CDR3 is CASIQGANGYTF. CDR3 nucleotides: TGTGCCAGCATCCAGGGGGCGAACGGCTACACCTTC.